This TCR beta chain is drawn from a study of blood T cell repertoires in COVID-19 (dated by TCRdb to the early 2020s). Describing the broader study: Samples covering the acute and convalescent phases of COVID-19 were provided by collaborators in the United States, Italy and Spain. Nearly every sample came with metadata listing a de-identified subject ID, COVID-19 status, age in years and sex. The samples were drawn from two sources: the first 160 participants of the ongoing ImmuneRACE study, and 1,000 to 1,500 subjects contributed by 6 global collaborators. A freely available public database, intended as a resource for researchers studying the immune response to SARS-CoV-2, is where the repertoires were released. Subjects who had been exposed to COVID-19, were actively infected with it, or had recovered from it provided the deeply sampled blood TCRbeta repertoires that made up the dataset. Where available, HLA class I and class II types were taken from metadata supplied by the sample provider and were not determined by assay-based typing. The material from the prospective study consisted of cDNA or gDNA derived from T cells, B-cell-depleted T cells, or PBMCs. General study outcomes and caveats: The quantity of clinical and demographic metadata differed by source and by participant and was supplied without curation.

From the cysteine through the phenylalanine, the CDR3 covers 15 amino acids. The read is trimmed to its CDR3 DNA, 45 bases read in frame from base 1. According to the germline V gene (reference sequence), CDR1 reads LNHNV and CDR2 reads YYDKDF. V has 3 bases trimmed and J has 5 bases trimmed; junction bases matching no gene number 7. TCRbeta CDR3 regions were amplified from genomic DNA using the immunoSEQ Assay, a bias-controlled multiplex PCR. Concerning the study's data processing: The number of nucleated cells in each sample was estimated from the amplification of reference gene primers within the assay. To quantify the absolute abundance of each unique TCRbeta CDR3 rearrangement, sequence reads were collapsed and filtered. Productive Simpson clonality was computed per sample as the square root of Simpson's diversity index over productive rearrangements. The clones in this table, taken by TCRdb from immuneACCESS, are in-frame only. Not every clone is retained; where verified, under half of the shortfall comes from an unresolved V gene, and the cause of the rest is unknown. The V and J calls and clone size come from that table; D and trimming were worked out from the DNA. The sample includes 90,000 to 100,000 clones, with 84% observed a single time. Roughly 2% of the sample belongs to the ten largest clones.

Whole blood was collected in K2EDTA tubes by collaborating institutions according to the institutions' own protocols. For TCRbeta analysis, collaborators shipped samples as frozen whole blood, isolated PBMCs, or DNA extracted from either of those sample types. This clone came up once. Its antigen is not yet known. Per-nucleotide qualities are absent, and no much larger clonotype sits a single base away. Recombination joined TRBV15 with TRBJ1-5; 7 nucleotides in the junction match TRBD1. The sequence was collected from a man in his 70s with active or convalescent COVID-19. Material: peripheral blood. The nucleotides read TGTGCCACCAGCAGCCGACAGGGCTTTGATCAGCCCCAGCATTTT. It encodes CATSSRQGFDQPQHF.